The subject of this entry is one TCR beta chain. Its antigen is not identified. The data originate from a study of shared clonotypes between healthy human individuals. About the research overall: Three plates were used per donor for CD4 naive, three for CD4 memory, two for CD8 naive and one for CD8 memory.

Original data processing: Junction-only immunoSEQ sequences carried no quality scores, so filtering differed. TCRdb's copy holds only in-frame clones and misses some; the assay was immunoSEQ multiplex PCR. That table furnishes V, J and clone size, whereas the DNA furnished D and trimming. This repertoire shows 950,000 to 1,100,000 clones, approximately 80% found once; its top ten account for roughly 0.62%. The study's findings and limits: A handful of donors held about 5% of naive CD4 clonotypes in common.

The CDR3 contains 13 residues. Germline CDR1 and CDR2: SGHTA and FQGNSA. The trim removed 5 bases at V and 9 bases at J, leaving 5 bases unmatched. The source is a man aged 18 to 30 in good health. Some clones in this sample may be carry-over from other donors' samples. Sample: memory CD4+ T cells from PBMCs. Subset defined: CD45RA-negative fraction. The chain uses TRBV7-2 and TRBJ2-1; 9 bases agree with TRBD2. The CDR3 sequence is CASSRIAGAEQFF. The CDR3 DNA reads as TGTGCCAGCAGCCGGATAGCGGGAGCTGAGCAGTTCTTC.